The 23 T cell receptor beta chains listed next were all sequenced from one sample in a study of control samples from healthy donors and cancer patients. TCRdb keeps only in-frame clones here, not all; method: immunoSEQ multiplex PCR. The data show approximately 130,000 clones, with roughly 91% seen just once and 7% to 10% held by the top ten. Sequenced material: blood. The receptors derive from a man aged 35 to 55 in good health.

The J gene is TRBJ1-3, the V gene TRBV4-3; maybe TRBD1 (6 bases). The ends were cut back, 1 base at V and 1 base at J, with 11 bases in the middle. The CDR3 is made up of 16 amino acids. The germline gives CDR1 LGHNA, CDR2 YSLEER. This chain's CDR3 is CASSQGGTPSGNTIYF. The CDR3 region has the DNA TGCGCCAGCAGCCAAGGCGGGACACCATCTGGAAACACCATATATTTT.

The V call is TRBV5-8, the J call TRBJ1-5; a possible D gene is TRBD1 (5 bases). CDR1 is SGHTS, CDR2 YDEGEE, per germline. Trimming pared 2 bases from V and 4 bases from J, leaving 10 bases between. The CDR3 is made up of 14 amino acids. CDR3 coding DNA: TGTGCCAGCAGCTTCGCGGCAGGGAATCAGCCCCAGCATTTT. Translated, it gives CASSFAAGNQPQHF.

The CDR3 sequence: CASSLSRAYEQYF. The DNA of the CDR3 is TGTGCCAGCAGTTTAAGCAGAGCCTACGAGCAGTACTTC. The rearrangement joins TRBV28 to TRBJ2-7; D unclear. Trimming cost V 2 bases and J 2 bases, with 7 bases left between them. Germline CDR1 is MDHEN and CDR2 is SYDVKM. The CDR3 totals 13 residues. The variable domain in full, completed from reference TRBV28 and TRBJ2-7, reads DVKVTQSSRYLVKRTGEKVFLECVQDMDHENMFWYRQDPGLGLRLIYFSYDVKMKEKGDIPEGYSVSREKKERFSLILESASTNQTSMYLCASSLSRAYEQYFGPGTRLTVT.

This chain connects TRBV5-6 to TRBJ1-5; D remains ambiguous. With 2 bases removed from V and 1 base from J, the gap between germline ends came to 13 bases. The CDR3 loop spans 16 amino acids. Germline CDR1 SGHDT, CDR2 YYEEEE. The CDR3 nucleotides read TGTGCCAGCAGCTTCAGACGAACGGCGAGCAATCAGCCCCAGCATTTT. Protein sequence: CASSFRRTASNQPQHF.

The J gene is TRBJ2-3, the V gene TRBV6-6; 9 bases line up with TRBD1. CDR3 length equals 15 residues. J lost 1 base, V lost 4 bases, and 3 bases had no gene match. Germline V CDR1 and CDR2: MNHNY, SVGAGI (reference sequence). The CDR3 DNA reads TGTGCCAGCAGTTCCAGGACAGGGGGCACAGATACGCAGTATTTT. Translation gives CASSSRTGGTDTQYF.

The V gene is TRBV6-2 or TRBV6-3, the J gene TRBJ2-1, with 10 bases aligning to TRBD2. CDR3 size: 15 residues. With 4 bases clipped from V and 7 bases from J, the junction kept 7 bases outside the gene matches. Germline V lookup: CDR1 MNHEY, CDR2 SVGEGT. CDR3 nucleotide sequence: TGTGCCAGCAGTTTGCTAGCGGGGGCGGGGAATGAGCAGTTCTTC. It encodes CASSLLAGAGNEQFF.

The J gene is TRBJ2-2, the V gene TRBV7-2; weak D call: TRBD1 (5 bases). Germline V gives CDR1 SGHTA, CDR2 FQGNSA. The CDR3 has 17 residues. V lost 2 bases to trimming and J lost 6 bases, with 19 bases between them. The CDR3 loop is CASSLIKARVFSGELFF. CDR3 sequence (DNA): TGTGCCAGCAGCTTAATTAAGGCCAGGGTGTTCTCCGGGGAGCTGTTTTTT.

V gene TRBV2 combines with J gene TRBJ1-2; perhaps TRBD1 as D (6 bases). The CDR3 is made up of 17 amino acids. In germline, CDR1 is SNHLY, CDR2 FYNNEI. V gave up 2 bases and J gave up 0 bases, with 16 bases separating them. The CDR3 is CASSERSHGQTNYGYTF. The CDR3, as DNA: TGTGCCAGCAGTGAACGGTCGCATGGACAGACTAACTATGGCTACACCTTC.

This clone showed up just a few times. The rearrangement joins TRBV4-3 to TRBJ1-5; D is unresolved. Germline CDR1 and CDR2: LGHNA and YSLEER. V dropped 0 bases and J dropped 1 base, with 13 bases sitting between them. CDR3 length equals 17 residues. For the CDR3, the DNA is TGCGCCAGCAGCCAAGATGCGGGCGGCAGAAGCAATCAGCCCCAGCATTTT. Its protein is CASSQDAGGRSNQPQHF.

The CDR3 region is CASSFGRDEKLFF. CDR3 bases: TGTGCCAGCAGTTTTGGCAGGGACGAAAAACTGTTTTTT. The chain is built from TRBV28 and TRBJ1-4; D is possibly TRBD1 (5 bases). Germline lookup yields CDR1 MDHEN and CDR2 SYDVKM. The CDR3 runs to 13 residues. V lost 3 bases and J lost 8, with 10 bases in between.

The J gene is TRBJ1-1, the V gene TRBV30; D gene uncertain. V shed 5 bases and J shed 4 bases, with 14 bases lying between them. CDR1 and CDR2 from the germline V gene are GTSNPN and SVGIG (reference sequence). The CDR3 sequence is 13 residues long. In nucleotides, the CDR3 is TGTGCCTGGGAAGGGCTAAGAACCACTGAAGCTTTCTTT. Translated: CAWEGLRTTEAFF.

The chain couples TRBV15 to TRBJ2-5; TRBD1 matches 7 bases. V was pared by 5 bases and J by 4 bases, with 4 bases of the junction left unmatched. The CDR3 sequence is 13 residues long. CDR1 is LNHNV and CDR2 is YYDKDF in the germline V gene (reference sequence). The CDR3 DNA sequence: TGTGCCACCAGCTCTTGGACAGGAGAGACCCAGTACTTC. It specifies CATSSWTGETQYF. Full variable domain (outside the CDR3, taken from reference TRBV15 and TRBJ2-5): DAMVIQNPRYQVTQFGKPVTLSCSQTLNHNVMYWYQQKSSQAPKLLFHYYDKDFNNEADTPDNFQSRRPNTSFCFLDIRSPGLGDTAMYLCATSSWTGETQYFGPGTRLLVL.

V usage is TRBV7-9 and J usage is TRBJ1-6; 7 bases line up with TRBD1. Per germline, CDR1 SEHNR and CDR2 FQNEAQ (reference sequence). Trimming cost V 5 bases and J 6 bases; bases outside gene matches: 1. CDR3 length equals 13 residues. The CDR3 loop is CASSRDSNSPLHF. CDR3 nucleotides: TGTGCCAGCAGCCGGGACAGTAATTCACCCCTCCACTTT.

This clone occurred once. This chain links TRBV7-2 with TRBJ2-1; D is unresolved. The CDR3 contains 13 residues. CDR1 SGHTA and CDR2 FQGNSA come from the germline V gene. The V gene lost 5 bases and the J gene lost 10 bases, with 15 bases spanning the gap. The CDR3 nucleotides read TGTGCCAGCAGCGCCTTAGGGAAGACCGAGCAGTTCTTC. Encoded protein: CASSALGKTEQFF.

V usage is TRBV10-1 and J usage is TRBJ1-1, with TRBD1 matching 10 bases. J gave up 1 base and V 8 bases, and 4 bases lay outside the gene matches. Germline CDR1 WNHNN, CDR2 SYGVQD (reference sequence). The length of the CDR3 is 14 residues. CDR3 nucleotides: TGCGCCAGCGCCCGGGACAGGGGGAACACTGAAGCTTTCTTT. It yields the protein CASARDRGNTEAFF.

This clone has just a few counts. J is TRBJ1-5 and V is TRBV6-6, with 9 bases lining up with TRBD1. V lost 4 bases to trimming and J lost 2 bases; unmatched junction nucleotides: 6. The CDR3 is 16 amino acids. The germline gives CDR1 MNHNY, CDR2 SVGAGI (reference sequence). The CDR3 nucleotides read TGTGCCAGCAGTTCCTGGGACAGGGTAGGCAATCAGCCCCAGCATTTT. Its translation is CASSSWDRVGNQPQHF.

The chain links TRBV15 to TRBJ1-5; D not certain. The CDR3 extends over 14 amino acids. The V end was cut by 6 bases, the J end by 0 bases, with 9 bases between. Germline values: CDR1 LNHNV, CDR2 YYDKDF (reference sequence). Here the CDR3 DNA reads TGTGCCACCAGGCGCGTCGGTAGCAATCAGCCCCAGCATTTT. This codes for CATRRVGSNQPQHF. The full variable domain, in which reference TRBV15 and TRBJ1-5 provide the parts outside the CDR3, is DAMVIQNPRYQVTQFGKPVTLSCSQTLNHNVMYWYQQKSSQAPKLLFHYYDKDFNNEADTPDNFQSRRPNTSFCFLDIRSPGLGDTAMYLCATRRVGSNQPQHFGDGTRLSIL.

The rearrangement links TRBV7-9 to TRBJ1-4, with 12 bases that match TRBD1. The CDR3 is 17 amino acids. V dropped 5 bases and J dropped 8; count of bases not matched to a gene: 12. Germline values: CDR1 SEHNR, CDR2 FQNEAQ (reference sequence). The CDR3 sequence is CASSGDGTGGSGEKLFF. The CDR3 region has the DNA TGTGCCAGCAGCGGCGACGGGACAGGGGGCTCTGGGGAAAAACTGTTTTTT.

This chain joins TRBV4-1 and TRBJ1-6, with D possibly matching TRBD1 (6 bases). V shed 2 bases and J shed 8 bases, with 10 bases lying between them. Germline V gene lookup returns CDR1 MGHRA and CDR2 YSYEKL. This CDR3 has 14 residues. The CDR3 spells CASSQRGDDSPLHF. CDR3 in DNA: TGCGCCAGCAGCCAAAGGGGGGACGATTCACCCCTCCACTTT.

This chain connects TRBV12-3 or TRBV12-4 to TRBJ2-3; D remains ambiguous. The ends were cut back, 6 bases at V and 0 bases at J, with 7 bases in the middle. The CDR3 totals 13 residues. The CDR3 here is CASSRFSTDTQYF. CDR3 nucleotide sequence: TGTGCCAGCAGCCGGTTCAGCACAGATACGCAGTATTTT.

V and J are TRBV5-1 and TRBJ2-3, with D possibly TRBD1 on 6 matching bases. CDR1 and CDR2 from the germline V gene are SGHRS and YFSETQ. The V end was cut by 4 bases, the J end by 3 bases, with 18 bases between. The CDR3 length is 16 residues. For the CDR3, the DNA is TGCGCCAGCAGCGCCCGGACGGGCAGGGGAACAGATACGCAGTATTTT. This encodes CASSARTGRGTDTQYF.

The V call is TRBV30, the J call TRBJ2-2; possible D gene TRBD2, 5 bases. This CDR3 has 13 amino acids. In germline, CDR1 is GTSNPN, CDR2 SVGIG (reference sequence). Trimming removed 3 bases from V and 6 bases from J, with 11 bases in between. The CDR3 loop is CAWSDWGAGELFF. For the CDR3, the DNA is TGTGCCTGGAGCGACTGGGGAGCCGGGGAGCTGTTTTTT.

This clone was seen a few times. The J gene is TRBJ2-1, the V gene TRBV15; 8 bases line up with TRBD2. The ends lost 0 bases at V and 4 bases at J; junction bases unmatched: 5. Per the germline V gene, CDR1 is LNHNV and CDR2 is YYDKDF (reference sequence). The CDR3 contains 16 residues. CDR3 sequence reads: CATSREGGGQYNEQFF. The CDR3 nucleotides are TGTGCCACCAGCAGAGAGGGCGGGGGGCAATACAATGAGCAGTTCTTC. Drawing the rest from reference TRBV15 and TRBJ2-1, the complete variable domain is DAMVIQNPRYQVTQFGKPVTLSCSQTLNHNVMYWYQQKSSQAPKLLFHYYDKDFNNEADTPDNFQSRRPNTSFCFLDIRSPGLGDTAMYLCATSREGGGQYNEQFFGPGTRLTVL.